The clone carrying this T cell receptor beta chain was observed a few times. CDR3 length: 19 amino acids. With 7 bases clipped from V and 0 bases from J, the junction kept 13 bases outside the gene matches. Germline lookup yields CDR1 SNHLY and CDR2 FYNNEI. TCRdb itself ran the 5' RACE reads through MiXCR, one entry per CDR3 protein. The sample shows 50,000 to 55,000 distinct CDR3 sequences, roughly 14% of them seen only once. The sample comes from a study of T cells of healthy individuals. The rearrangement uses TRBV2 and TRBJ2-1; 12 bases match TRBD2. The sequence came from a human donor in good health. The CDR3 region has the DNA TGTGCCAGCAAGGGCCCGACTAGCGGGGGCTCGAGCTCCTACAATGAGCAGTTCTTC. Translation gives CASKGPTSGGSSSYNEQFF. Looking up the rest from reference TRBV2 and TRBJ2-1 gives the full variable domain: EPEVTQTPSHQVTQMGQEVILRCVPISNHLYFYWYRQILGQKVEFLVSFYNNEISEKSEIFDDQFSVERPDGSNFTLKIRSTKLEDSAMYFCASKGPTSGGSSSYNEQFFGPGTRLTVL.